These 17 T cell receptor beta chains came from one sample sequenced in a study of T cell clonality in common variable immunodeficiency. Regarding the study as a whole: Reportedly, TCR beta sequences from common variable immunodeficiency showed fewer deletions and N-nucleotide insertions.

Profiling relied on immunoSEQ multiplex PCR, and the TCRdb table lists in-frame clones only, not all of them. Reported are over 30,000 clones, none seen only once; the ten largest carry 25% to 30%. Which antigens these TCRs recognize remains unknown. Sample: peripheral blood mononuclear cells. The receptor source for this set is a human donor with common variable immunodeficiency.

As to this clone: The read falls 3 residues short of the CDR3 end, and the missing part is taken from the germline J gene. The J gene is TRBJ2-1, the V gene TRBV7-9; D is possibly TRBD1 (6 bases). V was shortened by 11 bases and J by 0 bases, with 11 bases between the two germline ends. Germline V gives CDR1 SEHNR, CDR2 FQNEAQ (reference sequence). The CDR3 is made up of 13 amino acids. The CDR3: CASDRSSYNEQFF. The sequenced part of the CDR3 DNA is TGTGCCTCCGACAGGAGCTCCTACAATGAG.

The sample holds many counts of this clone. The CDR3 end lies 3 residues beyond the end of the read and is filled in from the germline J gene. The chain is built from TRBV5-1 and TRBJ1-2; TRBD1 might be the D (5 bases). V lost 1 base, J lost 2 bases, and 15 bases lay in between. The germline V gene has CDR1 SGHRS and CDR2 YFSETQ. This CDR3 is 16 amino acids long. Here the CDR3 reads CASSLYQGGPNYGYTF. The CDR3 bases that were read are TGCGCCAGCAGCTTGTACCAGGGAGGGCCCAACTATGGC.

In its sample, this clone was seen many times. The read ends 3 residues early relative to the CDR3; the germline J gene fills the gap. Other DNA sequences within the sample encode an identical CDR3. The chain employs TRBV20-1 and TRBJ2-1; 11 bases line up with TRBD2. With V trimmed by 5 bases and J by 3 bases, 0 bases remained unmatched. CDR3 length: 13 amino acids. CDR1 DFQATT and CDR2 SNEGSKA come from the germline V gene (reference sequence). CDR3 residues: CSAGTSGYNEQFF. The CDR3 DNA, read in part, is TGCAGTGCTGGGACTAGCGGCTACAATGAG.

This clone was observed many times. The CDR3 spells CASSSGQGYEQYF. CDR3 DNA (partial): TGTGCCAGCTCATCGGGACAGGGCTACGAG. V gene TRBV18 combines with J gene TRBJ2-7; 9 nucleotides match TRBD1. The observed sequence ends 3 residues before the CDR3 terminus, with the missing tail filled in from the germline J gene. V lost 5 bases, J lost 3 bases, and 2 bases stayed unmatched. Germline-derived CDR1 and CDR2 are KGHSH and LQKENI. The CDR3 covers 13 residues.

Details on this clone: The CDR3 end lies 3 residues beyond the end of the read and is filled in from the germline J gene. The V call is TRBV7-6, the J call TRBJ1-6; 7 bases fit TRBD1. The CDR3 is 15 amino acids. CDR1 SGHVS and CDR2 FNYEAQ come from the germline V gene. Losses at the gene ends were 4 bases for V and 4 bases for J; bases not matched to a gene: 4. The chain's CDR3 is CASSSGQDYNSPLHF. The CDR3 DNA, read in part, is TGTGCCAGCAGCTCTGGACAGGATTATAATTCACCC. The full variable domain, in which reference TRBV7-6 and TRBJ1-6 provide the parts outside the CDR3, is GAGVSQSPRYKVTKRGQDVALRCDPISGHVSLYWYRQALGQGPEFLTYFNYEAQQDKSGLPNDRFSAERPEGSISTLTIQRTEQRDSAMYRCASSSGQDYNSPLHFGNGTRLTVT.

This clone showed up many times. CDR3 DNA (partial): TGCAGCGTTTCCGGGACAGCGATGAACACTGAA. It is translated as CSVSGTAMNTE. In full, the CDR3 reads CSVSGTAMNTEAFF. The rearrangement joins TRBV29-1 to TRBJ1-1; TRBD1 matches at 7 bases. From the germline J gene comes the end of the CDR3, since the read stops 3 residues before it. With V trimmed by 5 bases and J by 0 bases, 6 bases remained unmatched. Germline lookup yields CDR1 SQVTM and CDR2 ANQGSEA. This CDR3 has 14 amino acids.

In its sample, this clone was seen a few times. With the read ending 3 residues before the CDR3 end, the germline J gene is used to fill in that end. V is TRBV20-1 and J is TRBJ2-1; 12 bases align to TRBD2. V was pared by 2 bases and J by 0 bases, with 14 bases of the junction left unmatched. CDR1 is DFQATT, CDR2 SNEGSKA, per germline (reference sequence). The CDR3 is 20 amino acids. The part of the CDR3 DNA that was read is TGCAGTGCTAGAATAGCCCGGGGGCTAGCGGGAGGGAGCTCCTACAATGAG. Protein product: CSARIARGLAGGSSYNE. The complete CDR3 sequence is CSARIARGLAGGSSYNEQFF.

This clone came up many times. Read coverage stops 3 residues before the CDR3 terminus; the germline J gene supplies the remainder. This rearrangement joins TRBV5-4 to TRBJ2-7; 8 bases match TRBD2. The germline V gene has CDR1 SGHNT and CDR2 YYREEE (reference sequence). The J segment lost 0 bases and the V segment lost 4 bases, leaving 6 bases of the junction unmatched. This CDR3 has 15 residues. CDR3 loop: CASSPGGGDSYEQYF. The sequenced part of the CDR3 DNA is TGTGCCAGCAGCCCGGGGGGGGGAGACTCCTACGAG.

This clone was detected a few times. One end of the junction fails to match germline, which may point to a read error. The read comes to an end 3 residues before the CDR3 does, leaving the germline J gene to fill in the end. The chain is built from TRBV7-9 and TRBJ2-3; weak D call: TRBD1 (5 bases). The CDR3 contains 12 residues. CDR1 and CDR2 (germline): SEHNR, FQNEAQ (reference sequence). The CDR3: CSSSLGVSTQYF. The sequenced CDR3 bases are TGTTCCAGCAGCTTAGGGGTTAGCACG.

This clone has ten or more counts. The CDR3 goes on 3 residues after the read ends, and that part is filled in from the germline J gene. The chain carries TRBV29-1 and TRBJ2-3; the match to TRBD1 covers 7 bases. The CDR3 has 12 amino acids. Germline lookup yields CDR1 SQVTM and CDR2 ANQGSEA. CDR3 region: CSVDSQGPTQYF. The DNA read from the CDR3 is TGCAGCGTGGACTCACAGGGGCCCACG.

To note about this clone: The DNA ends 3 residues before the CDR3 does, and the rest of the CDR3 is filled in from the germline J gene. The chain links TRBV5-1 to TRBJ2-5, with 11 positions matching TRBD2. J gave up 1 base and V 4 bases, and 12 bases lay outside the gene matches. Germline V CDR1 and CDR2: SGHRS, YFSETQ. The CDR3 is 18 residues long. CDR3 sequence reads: CASSPLPGLAEIQETQYF. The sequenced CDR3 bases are TGCGCCAGCAGCCCCCTCCCGGGACTAGCGGAGATCCAAGAGACC. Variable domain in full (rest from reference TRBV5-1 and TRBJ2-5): KAGVTQTPRYLIKTRGQQVTLSCSPISGHRSVSWYQQTPGQGLQFLFEYFSETQRNKGNFPGRFSGRQFSNSRSEMNVSTLELGDSALYLCASSPLPGLAEIQETQYFGPGTRLLVL.

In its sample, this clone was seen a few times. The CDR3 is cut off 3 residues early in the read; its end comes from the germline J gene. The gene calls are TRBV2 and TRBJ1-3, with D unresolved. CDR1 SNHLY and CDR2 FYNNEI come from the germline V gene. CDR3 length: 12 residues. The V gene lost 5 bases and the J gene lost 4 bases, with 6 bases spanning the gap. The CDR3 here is CASSLAGNTIYF. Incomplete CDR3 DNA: TGTGCCAGCAGTCTAGCAGGAAACACC.

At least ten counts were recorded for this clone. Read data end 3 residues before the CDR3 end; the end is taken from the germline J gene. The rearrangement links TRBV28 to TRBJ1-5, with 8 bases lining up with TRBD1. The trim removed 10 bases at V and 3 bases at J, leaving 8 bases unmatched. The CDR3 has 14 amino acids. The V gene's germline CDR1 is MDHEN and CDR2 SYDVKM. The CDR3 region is CATVDRVNNQPQHF. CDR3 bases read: TGTGCCACCGTGGACAGGGTAAACAATCAGCCC.

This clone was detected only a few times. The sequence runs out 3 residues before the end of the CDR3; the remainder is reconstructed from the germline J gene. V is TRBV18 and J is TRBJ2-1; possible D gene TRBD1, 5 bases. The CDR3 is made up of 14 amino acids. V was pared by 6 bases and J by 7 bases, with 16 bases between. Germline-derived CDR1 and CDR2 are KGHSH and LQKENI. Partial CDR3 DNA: TGTGCCAGCTCGGAGCAGGGCCTGGTAAATGAG. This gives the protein CASSEQGLVNE. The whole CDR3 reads CASSEQGLVNEQFF. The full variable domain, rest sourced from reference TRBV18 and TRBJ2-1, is NAGVMQNPRHLVRRRGQEARLRCSPMKGHSHVYWYRQLPEEGLKFMVYLQKENIIDESGMPKERFSAEFPKEGPSILRIQQVVRGDSAAYFCASSEQGLVNEQFFGPGTRLTVL.

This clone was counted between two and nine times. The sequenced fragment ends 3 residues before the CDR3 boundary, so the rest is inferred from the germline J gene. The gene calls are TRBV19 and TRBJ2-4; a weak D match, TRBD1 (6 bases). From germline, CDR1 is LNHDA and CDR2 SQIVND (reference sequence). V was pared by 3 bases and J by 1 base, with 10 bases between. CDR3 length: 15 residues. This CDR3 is CASSIGQFAKNIQYF. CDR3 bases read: TGTGCCAGTAGTATCGGACAGTTCGCCAAAAACATT.

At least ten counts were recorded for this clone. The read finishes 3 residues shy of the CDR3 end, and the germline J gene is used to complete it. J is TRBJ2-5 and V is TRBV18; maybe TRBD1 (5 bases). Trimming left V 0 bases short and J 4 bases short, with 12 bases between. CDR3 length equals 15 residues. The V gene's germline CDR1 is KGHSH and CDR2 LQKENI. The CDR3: CASSPPSVRGETQYF. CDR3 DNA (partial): TGTGCCAGCTCACCACCGTCCGTTAGGGGAGAGACC.

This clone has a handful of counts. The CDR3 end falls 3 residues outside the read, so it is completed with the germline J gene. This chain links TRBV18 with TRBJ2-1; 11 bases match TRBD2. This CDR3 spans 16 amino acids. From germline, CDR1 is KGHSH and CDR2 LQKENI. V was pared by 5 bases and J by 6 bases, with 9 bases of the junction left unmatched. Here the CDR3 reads CASSGNSGRVRNEQFF. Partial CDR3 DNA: TGTGCCAGCTCAGGAAATAGCGGGAGGGTTCGCAATGAG.